This TCR beta chain was documented in a study of blood T cell repertoires in COVID-19. In the original analysis: By means of reference gene primer amplification, nucleated cell counts were estimated. Produced via immunoSEQ multiplex PCR; TCRdb's table is partial and in-frame only. The V and J calls and clone size come from that table; D and trimming were worked out from the DNA. The sample holds about 160,000 clones, around 80% seen once. The germline gives CDR1 GTSNPN, CDR2 SVGIG (reference sequence). V lost 2 bases and J 5 bases, leaving 21 bases between the germline ends. The CDR3 consists of 17 residues.

Sequenced material: peripheral blood. The rearrangement joins TRBV30 to TRBJ2-2, with a weak D call TRBD2 (6 bases). The sequence came from a man in his 60s with acute or convalescent COVID-19. The CDR3 region has the DNA TGTGCCTGGAGTCCCCAGGAGGGGCGAGGATTTACCGGGGAGCTGTTTTTT. This sequence encodes CAWSPQEGRGFTGELFF.